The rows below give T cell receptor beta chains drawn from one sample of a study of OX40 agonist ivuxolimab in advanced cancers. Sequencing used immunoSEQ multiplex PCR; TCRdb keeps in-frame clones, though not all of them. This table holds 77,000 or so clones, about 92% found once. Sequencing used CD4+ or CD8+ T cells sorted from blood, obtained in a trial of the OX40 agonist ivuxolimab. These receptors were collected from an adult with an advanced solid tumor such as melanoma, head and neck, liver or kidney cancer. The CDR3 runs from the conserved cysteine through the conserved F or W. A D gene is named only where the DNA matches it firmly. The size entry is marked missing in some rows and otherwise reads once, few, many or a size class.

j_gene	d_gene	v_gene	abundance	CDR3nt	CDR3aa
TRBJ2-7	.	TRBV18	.	TGTGCCAGCTCAAACAGGGTTGGGCAGTACTTC	CASSNRVGQYF
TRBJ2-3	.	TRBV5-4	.	TGTGCCAGCAGCTTGAGAGTAGTTCCAGATACGCAGTATTTT	CASSLRVVPDTQYF
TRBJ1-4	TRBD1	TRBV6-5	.	TGTGCCAGCAGTACCCTGACAGGGGCTAATGAAAAACTGTTTTTT	CASSTLTGANEKLFF
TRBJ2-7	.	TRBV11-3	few	TGTGCCAGCAGCCCCTTCAGGGGGGAGGCCTACGAGCAGTACTTC	CASSPFRGEAYEQYF
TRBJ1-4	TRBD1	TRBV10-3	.	TGTGCCAGCGGCGTTCCGGGACAGAGTAATGAAAAACTGTTTTTT	CASGVPGQSNEKLFF
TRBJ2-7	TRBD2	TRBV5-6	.	TGTGCCAGCAGCTTGGCGGGACTAGCGGGAATCGAGCAGTACTTC	CASSLAGLAGIEQYF
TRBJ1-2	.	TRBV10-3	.	TGTGCCATCAGTGAAGGGTGGCAGGGTGTAGGCTACACCTTC	CAISEGWQGVGYTF
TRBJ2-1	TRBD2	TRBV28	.	TGTGCCAGCAGTACCACTAGCGGGTCCTACAATGAGCAGTTCTTC	CASSTTSGSYNEQFF
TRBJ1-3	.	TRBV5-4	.	TGTGCCAGCAGCTTGGACCCCGGTTCCGAATATTTT	CASSLDPGSEYF
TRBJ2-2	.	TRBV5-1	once	TGCGCCAGCAGTACAGGGGAGGACACCGGGGAGCTGTTTTTT	CASSTGEDTGELFF
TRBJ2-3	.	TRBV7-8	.	TGTGCCAGCAGCTCGGACAGCCGGATGATTTCCACAGATACGCAGTATTTT	CASSSDSRMISTDTQYF
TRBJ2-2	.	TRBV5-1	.	TGCGCCAGCAGCTTGGTCCAGGGAAGGGACACCGGGGAGCTGTTTTTT	CASSLVQGRDTGELFF
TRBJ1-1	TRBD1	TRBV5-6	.	TGTGCCAGCAGTATCGACAGGGGAACGCCTGAAGCTTTCTTT	CASSIDRGTPEAFF
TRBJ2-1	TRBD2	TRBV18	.	TGTGCCAGCTCACCACGGACTAGCCCCAATGAGCAGTTCTTC	CASSPRTSPNEQFF
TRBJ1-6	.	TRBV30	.	TGTGCCTGGGCCCGGGCCTTTAATTCACCCCTCCACTTT	CAWARAFNSPLHF
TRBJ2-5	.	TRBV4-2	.	TGTGCCAGCAGCCAAGAATTGGGGGGCCCTGAGTACTTC	CASSQELGGPEYF
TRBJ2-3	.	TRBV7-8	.	TGTGCCAGCAGCTTAGCGGAAGATCGCCATACGCAGTATTTT	CASSLAEDRHTQYF
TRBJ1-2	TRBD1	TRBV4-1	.	TGCGCCAGCAGCCAAGATGGGGGACAGGGCTATGGCTACACCTTC	CASSQDGGQGYGYTF
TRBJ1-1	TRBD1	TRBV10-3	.	TGTGCCGCCTCTATGACAGGGGGGACTGAAGCTTTCTTT	CAASMTGGTEAFF
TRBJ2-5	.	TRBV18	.	TGTGCCAGCTCACCACAAGGCGAGACCCAGTACTTC	CASSPQGETQYF
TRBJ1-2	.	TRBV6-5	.	TGTGCCAGCAGTTACGAGGGTGAGGGCTATGGCTACACCTTC	CASSYEGEGYGYTF
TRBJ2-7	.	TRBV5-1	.	TGCGCCAGCAGCTTGGAAGGGGAGCAGTACTTC	CASSLEGEQYF
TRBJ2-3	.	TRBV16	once	TGTGCCAGCAGCCAACGGGAACTCCGCACAGATACGCAGTATTTT	CASSQRELRTDTQYF
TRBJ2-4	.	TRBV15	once	TGTGCCACCAGCAGAGCGGGGAGCGTAGCCAAAAACATTCAGTACTTC	CATSRAGSVAKNIQYF
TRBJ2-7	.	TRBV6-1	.	TGTGCCAGCAGCCAGACCGGGACTGGCTTTTACGAGCAGTACTTC	CASSQTGTGFYEQYF
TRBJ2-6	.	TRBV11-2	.	TGTGCCAGCAGTGACTTGTCTGGGGCCAACGTCCTGACTTTC	CASSDLSGANVLTF
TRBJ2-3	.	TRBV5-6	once	TGTGCCAGCAGCCCCCAGGGCACCGATACGCAGTATTTT	CASSPQGTDTQYF
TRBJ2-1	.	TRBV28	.	TGTGCCACCTCTCAGGGATTGAAGTTGGATGAGCAGTTCTTC	CATSQGLKLDEQFF
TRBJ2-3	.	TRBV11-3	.	TGTGCCAGCAGCTTAATAGTGGCAGACGGCACAGATACGCAGTATTTT	CASSLIVADGTDTQYF
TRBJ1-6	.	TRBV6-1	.	TGTGCCAGCAGTGAATCCGGATCCCCCCTCCACTTT	CASSESGSPLHF
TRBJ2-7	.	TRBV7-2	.	TGTGCCAGCAGCTTAGCGGGCGGGGCAACCTACGAGCAGTACTTC	CASSLAGGATYEQYF
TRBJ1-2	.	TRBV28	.	TGTGCCAGCAGCCAAGGGGGGGGTCACTATGGCTACACCTTC	CASSQGGGHYGYTF
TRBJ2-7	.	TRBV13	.	TGTGCCAGCAGCTTCCGGGGGCGCGACTACGAGCAGTACTTC	CASSFRGRDYEQYF
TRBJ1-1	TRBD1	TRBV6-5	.	TGTGCCAGCAGTCCCGGACAGGGGGCAAACACTGAAGCTTTCTTT	CASSPGQGANTEAFF
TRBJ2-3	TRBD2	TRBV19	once	TGTGCCAGTAGTATTATCGCGGGAGAAGGGACAGATACGCAGTATTTT	CASSIIAGEGTDTQYF
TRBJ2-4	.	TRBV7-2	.	TGTGCCAGCAGCTCCAGCAAAAACATTCAGTACTTC	CASSSSKNIQYF
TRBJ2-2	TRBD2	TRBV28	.	TGTGCCAGCATGGCTAGCGGGGGTGCGGGCGGGGAGCTGTTTTTT	CASMASGGAGGELFF
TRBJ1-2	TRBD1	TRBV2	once	TGTGCCAGCACCCGGGACAGCGACTATGGCTACACCTTC	CASTRDSDYGYTF
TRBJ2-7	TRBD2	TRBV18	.	TGTGCCAGCTCACCCGGACTAGCGGGCCTCTACGAGCAGTACTTC	CASSPGLAGLYEQYF
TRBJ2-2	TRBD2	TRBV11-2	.	TGTGCCAGCAGGCTAGCGGGGGGGACTACCGGGGAGCTGTTTTTT	CASRLAGGTTGELFF